Shown below are 7 T cell receptor beta chains from a single sample sequenced in a study of neurological immune-mediated disorders. TCRdb reprocessed the 5' RACE reads via MiXCR and lists one record per CDR3 protein. The sample records tens of thousands of distinct CDR3 sequences, under 5.5% being singletons. The sequenced sample consisted of PBMCs. The receptors were gathered from a woman in her 70s with multiple sclerosis.

As for this clonotype: This clone may be a read error of a much larger clone one base away. This rearrangement joins TRBV7-9 to TRBJ1-6; D is possibly TRBD1 (6 bases). CDR3 length equals 14 residues. Germline CDR1 reads SEHNR; CDR2 reads FQNEAQ (reference sequence). Between the trimmed V and J ends, which lost 5 bases and 8 bases, there was a span of 13 bases. In DNA form, the CDR3 reads TGTGCCAGCAGCGAACAGGGACCGGATTCACCCCTCCACTTT. Translated: CASSEQGPDSPLHF.

This clonotype was recorded many times. The chain carries TRBV5-1 and TRBJ2-7; D unresolved. The CDR3 has 12 residues. Trimming left V 0 bases short and J 5 bases short, with 6 bases between. From germline, CDR1 is SGHRS and CDR2 YFSETQ. The chain's CDR3 is CASSLGLDEQYF. The CDR3 DNA sequence: TGCGCCAGCAGCTTGGGTCTGGACGAGCAGTACTTC.

This clonotype has ten or more counts. The gene calls are TRBV4-1 and TRBJ2-1, with TRBD2 matching 16 bases. Trimming at V came to 5 bases and at J to 4 bases, leaving 8 bases not matched to a gene. The CDR3 sequence is 18 residues long. The germline gives CDR1 MGHRA, CDR2 YSYEKL. CDR3 protein: CASSEGLAGGVGYNEQFF. In nucleotides, the CDR3 is TGCGCCAGCAGCGAGGGACTAGCGGGAGGGGTGGGTTACAATGAGCAGTTCTTC.

This clonotype showed up many times. This chain connects TRBV5-1 to TRBJ2-7; maybe TRBD2 (6 bases). In germline, CDR1 is SGHRS, CDR2 YFSETQ. The CDR3 covers 14 residues. Deletions cut 0 bases from V and 4 bases from J, with 11 bases between. CDR3 in amino acids: CASSLGIAAYEQYF. The CDR3 bases are TGCGCCAGCAGCTTGGGCATAGCGGCATACGAGCAGTACTTC.

In its sample, this clonotype was seen many times. The CDR3 nucleotides are TGTGCCACCAGTGATTCGGCCGATACGCAGTATTTT. It codes for CATSDSADTQYF. The chain is built from TRBV24-1 and TRBJ2-3, with D uncertain. The CDR3 runs to 12 residues. The ends were cut back, 2 bases at V and 6 bases at J, with 5 bases in the middle. Germline loops: CDR1 KGHDR, CDR2 SFDVKD.

This clonotype was recorded at least ten times. The J gene is TRBJ2-5, the V gene TRBV7-3, with 9 bases identical to TRBD2. After removal of 2 bases from V and 4 bases from J, the junction contained 2 bases not matched to a gene. The CDR3 extends over 14 amino acids. From germline, CDR1 is SGHTA and CDR2 FQGTGA. For the CDR3, the DNA is TGTGCCAGCAGCTTAGGTAGCGGGAGAGAGACCCAGTACTTC. Its protein is CASSLGSGRETQYF.

This clonotype was picked up many times. The V and J genes are TRBV25-1 and TRBJ2-3, with D possibly being TRBD2 (6 bases). Trimming removed 2 bases from V and 6 bases from J, with 12 bases in between. Germline loops: CDR1 MGHDK, CDR2 SYGVNS. The CDR3 is 14 residues long. The CDR3 loop is CASSEGGVGDTQYF. As DNA, the CDR3 is TGTGCCAGCAGTGAAGGAGGGGTCGGGGATACGCAGTATTTT.